This TCR beta chain was captured by sequencing in a study of T cell responses to AZD1222 COVID-19 vaccine. Study-level points and caveats: Among vaccine-associated CD4 TCRs, coverage spanned spike, with dominance at 160-218 and 743-854. The study found Spike-specific TCR breadth and depth rose after two AZD1222 doses. Of spike-specific TCRs, nearly half reportedly target regions left unmutated in variants.

Libraries were prepared by immunoSEQ multiplex PCR; TCRdb keeps only in-frame clonotypes and omits some of them. This sample carries about 270,000 clones, 94% of them seen once, and the ten largest clones take roughly 0.6%. In regard to this clone: Antigen unknown.

Timing groups of about 4 and about 12 weeks for second doses were pooled. V lost 11 bases, J lost 4 bases, and 12 bases lay in between. This CDR3 comprises 12 residues. CDR1 is MNHEY, CDR2 SVGAGI, per germline. The V call is TRBV6-5, the J call TRBJ1-5; D is perhaps TRBD1 (5 bases). This clonotype was sampled from an adult who received the AZD1222 COVID-19 vaccine. Sequenced material: peripheral blood, taken 28 days after the second AZD1222 dose. The CDR3 region is CAGGGTNQPQHF. Here the CDR3 DNA reads TGTGCCGGGGGGGGTACTAATCAGCCCCAGCATTTT.